These 23 T cell receptor beta chains were all obtained from the same sample, sequenced in a study of spatial heterogeneity in lung cancer. No antigen has been assigned to these receptors. Time point defined: sample taken at primary tumor resection. Study conclusions and caveats: Tumor mutation count correlated with how many alpha and beta TCRs expanded intratumorally.

TCRdb passed the 5' RACE reads through MiXCR, listing each CDR3 protein once. The sample holds 4,400 or so distinct CDR3 sequences, 9.5% to 15% seen once. The sample consisted of lung tumor tissue, taken at surgery. All receptors come from a male donor with early-stage non-small cell lung cancer.

This clonotype was recorded at least ten times. This beta chain came through as a stray read in a library set up for alpha chains, and its size says little. This chain links TRBV6-5 with TRBJ1-5; TRBD1 agrees at 7 bases. Germline V CDR1 and CDR2: MNHEY, SVGAGI. This CDR3 spans 16 amino acids. Trimming removed 6 bases from V and 1 base from J; junction bases left unmatched: 9. The CDR3: CASRKTGPGSNQPQHF. The CDR3 nucleotides read TGTGCCAGCAGAAAGACAGGGCCGGGGAGCAATCAGCCCCAGCATTTT.

Sample share makes this clonotype medium-sized. This beta chain is an unintended read in a library built for alpha chains; its size means little. V gene TRBV6-5 combines with J gene TRBJ2-5, with 10 nucleotides matching TRBD2. Germline CDR1 reads MNHEY; CDR2 reads SVGAGI. The trim removed 2 bases at V and 5 bases at J, leaving 8 bases unmatched. The CDR3 covers 16 residues. The CDR3: CASSYVTTSGRETQYF. The CDR3 nucleotides are TGTGCCAGCAGTTACGTAACGACTAGCGGGCGCGAGACCCAGTACTTC.

This clonotype was found a few times. The library was prepared for alpha chains; this beta chain is a stray read, so its frequency means little. The V call is TRBV11-2, the J call TRBJ2-1, with 10 positions matching TRBD2. Trimming took 6 bases from V and 6 from J; bases not matched to a gene: 5. CDR3 length: 14 amino acids. CDR1 and CDR2 (germline): SGHAT, FQNNGV. The DNA of the CDR3 is TGTGCCAGCAGTCTTAGGACTAGCGGCAATGAGCAGTTCTTC. This sequence encodes CASSLRTSGNEQFF.

This clonotype has at least ten counts. Within a library made for alpha chains, this beta chain is off target, and its count is uninformative. J is TRBJ1-6 and V is TRBV27; D is undetermined. The CDR3 extends over 17 amino acids. Looked up from germline, CDR1 is MNHEY and CDR2 is SMNVEV (reference sequence). The germline V and J ends were trimmed by 3 bases and 13 bases, with 25 bases remaining between them. CDR3 in DNA: TGTGCCAGCAGTTTCCAAACGTCCAGAGTGGGTCCGACGCCCCTCCACTTT. Amino acid sequence: CASSFQTSRVGPTPLHF.

This clonotype was detected many times. This beta chain is an unintended read in a library built for alpha chains; its size means little. This chain uses TRBV10-3 with TRBJ2-2, with 9 nucleotides matching TRBD1. CDR3 size: 15 residues. Trimming removed 7 bases from V and 2 bases from J; junction bases left unmatched: 5. Per germline, CDR1 ENHRY and CDR2 SYGVKD. The CDR3 coding sequence is TGTGCCATCACCTCGGGACAGGGTAACACCGGGGAGCTGTTTTTT. This translates into CAITSGQGNTGELFF.

About this clonotype: This beta chain is an off-target read within a library intended for alpha chains, so its frequency means little. J is TRBJ2-5 and V is TRBV19, with D perhaps matching TRBD2 (5 bases). In germline, CDR1 is LNHDA, CDR2 SQIVND (reference sequence). The V and J ends lost 3 bases and 10 bases respectively, with 15 bases between them. The CDR3 has 13 amino acids. In DNA form, the CDR3 reads TGTGCCAGTAGTATCGGGCAGGTCGGGGACCAGTACTTC. It codes for CASSIGQVGDQYF. The variable domain in full, completed from reference TRBV19 and TRBJ2-5, reads DGGITQSPKYLFRKEGQNVTLSCEQNLNHDAMYWYRQDPGQGLRLIYYSQIVNDFQKGDIAEGYSVSREKKESFPLTVTSAQKNPTAFYLCASSIGQVGDQYFGPGTRLLVL.

By sample share, this clonotype is medium-sized. Within a library made for alpha chains, this beta chain is off target, and its count is uninformative. V is TRBV12-3 or TRBV12-4 and J is TRBJ1-1; no clear D. V lost 3 bases to trimming and J lost 3 bases, with 8 bases between them. The CDR3 totals 13 residues. CDR3 DNA: TGTGCCAGCAGTTTGACGAGAGACACTGAAGCTTTCTTT. Amino acid sequence: CASSLTRDTEAFF.

This clonotype has at least ten counts. Since the library was made to target alpha chains, this beta chain is a stray read and its abundance is not meaningful. The chain is built from TRBV6-2 or TRBV6-3 and TRBJ1-5; D uncertain. CDR1 and CDR2 (germline): MNHEY, SVGEGT. The length of the CDR3 is 15 residues. Trimming took 8 bases from V and 2 from J, leaving 16 bases between them. The CDR3 sequence: CASGWFGEGNQPQHF. As DNA, the CDR3 is TGTGCCAGCGGGTGGTTCGGGGAAGGCAATCAGCCCCAGCATTTT.

In the case of this clonotype: This beta chain was picked up by a library intended for alpha chains and is off target, so its count carries little meaning. This chain links TRBV10-3 with TRBJ2-3; 8 bases map to TRBD2. The V segment lost 10 bases and the J segment 2 bases; nucleotides outside the gene matches: 8. The germline CDR1 and CDR2 sequences are ENHRY and SYGVKD. The CDR3 loop spans 14 amino acids. CDR3 sequence: CATGVTSVTDTQYF. The CDR3 nucleotides read TGTGCCACAGGGGTGACTAGCGTCACAGATACGCAGTATTTT.

This clonotype was counted many times. This beta chain is a stray read from a library made for alpha chains; its abundance is not meaningful. J is TRBJ2-3 and V is TRBV6-2 or TRBV6-3, with 11 bases aligning to TRBD2. Germline V lookup: CDR1 MNHEY, CDR2 SVGEGT. V shed 4 bases, J shed 2 bases, and the junction held 8 bases outside the gene matches. The CDR3 runs to 17 residues. Written as DNA, the CDR3 is TGTGCCAGCAGTTTGGCTAGCGGGGGGCTTTCCACAGATACGCAGTATTTT. Amino acids: CASSLASGGLSTDTQYF.

This clonotype has at least ten counts. In a library made to pick up alpha chains, this beta chain is a stray read with a size that means little. The chain couples TRBV27 to TRBJ2-3; D is unresolved. CDR1 MNHEY and CDR2 SMNVEV come from the germline V gene (reference sequence). With 6 bases removed from V and 1 base from J, the gap between germline ends came to 5 bases. CDR3 length equals 12 residues. The CDR3 DNA follows: TGTGCCAGCAGCGCCGGCACAGATACGCAGTATTTT. The encoded protein is CASSAGTDTQYF.

In this sample, this clonotype is medium-sized. Little can be read into the size of this beta chain, an off-target read in a library designed for alpha chains. The chain recombines TRBV29-1 with TRBJ2-2, with no clear D. The CDR3 contains 13 residues. The germline V and J ends were trimmed by 3 bases and 1 base, with 6 bases remaining between them. The germline gives CDR1 SQVTM, CDR2 ANQGSEA. CDR3 in amino acids: CSVDSGNTGELFF. In nucleotides, the CDR3 is TGCAGCGTTGATTCCGGGAACACCGGGGAGCTGTTTTTT.

This clonotype ranks as medium-sized. This beta chain is off target for a library built for alpha chains, so its abundance means little. The rearrangement joins TRBV20-1 to TRBJ2-5; 7 positions match TRBD1. There are 14 residues in the CDR3. The junction had 8 bases not matched to a gene; V was cut back by 3 bases and J by 4 bases. From germline, CDR1 is DFQATT and CDR2 SNEGSKA (reference sequence). The CDR3 loop reads CSARVQGSRETQYF. CDR3 nucleotides: TGCAGTGCTAGGGTACAGGGGAGCCGAGAGACCCAGTACTTC.

Turning to this clonotype: This beta chain was picked up by a library intended for alpha chains and is off target, so its count carries little meaning. J is TRBJ2-2 and V is TRBV6-1; perhaps TRBD1 as D (5 bases). The germline V and J ends were trimmed by 4 bases and 3 bases, with 12 bases remaining between them. Germline V gene lookup returns CDR1 MNHNS and CDR2 SASEGT. This CDR3 comprises 15 residues. This CDR3 is CASSARRVDTGELFF. The DNA of the CDR3 is TGTGCCAGCAGTGCCCGCAGGGTGGACACCGGGGAGCTGTTTTTT.

The table lists this clonotype with many counts. With the library built for alpha chains, this beta chain is off target and its frequency is not meaningful. The V gene is TRBV7-8, the J gene TRBJ1-2; D not certain. This CDR3 contains 13 residues. The V and J ends lost 4 bases and 8 bases respectively, with 14 bases between them. Germline loops: CDR1 SGHVS, CDR2 FQNEAQ. Here the CDR3 DNA reads TGTGCCAGCAGCTCGGGAGTGCCCGTCGGCTACACCTTC. Translating gives CASSSGVPVGYTF.

By sample fraction, this clonotype is medium-sized. This beta chain appears as a stray read in a library generated for alpha chains; its size is not informative. The CDR3 DNA follows: TGTGCCAGTAGTACTCCCTCCGAAGAGACCCAGTACTTC. This encodes CASSTPSEETQYF. The chain employs TRBV19 and TRBJ2-5; D is ambiguous. The CDR3 length is 13 residues. CDR1 is LNHDA and CDR2 is SQIVND in the germline V gene (reference sequence). The V gene lost 4 bases and the J gene lost 3 bases, with 9 bases spanning the gap.

This clonotype was seen repeatedly, ten times or more. A library prepared for alpha chains yielded this beta chain as an off-target read; its size is of little meaning. The chain recombines TRBV24-1 with TRBJ2-2; TRBD2 matches 7 bases. With V trimmed by 7 bases and J by 2 bases, 9 bases remained unmatched. The CDR3 spans 16 residues. The germline V gene encodes CDR1 KGHDR and CDR2 SFDVKD. The CDR3 sequence is CATSSGMTSNTGELFF. In DNA form, the CDR3 reads TGTGCCACCAGCTCCGGAATGACTAGCAACACCGGGGAGCTGTTTTTT.

There are many counts of this clonotype. Since the library was made to target alpha chains, this beta chain is a stray read and its abundance is not meaningful. The chain is built from TRBV5-4 and TRBJ2-1; D is ambiguous. Germline CDR1 SGHNT, CDR2 YYREEE (reference sequence). Deletions cut 4 bases from V and 10 bases from J, with 15 bases between. The length of the CDR3 is 13 residues. CDR3 bases: TGTGCCAGCAGCCTGAAAAACTTGGGCGAGCAGTTCTTC. Amino acids: CASSLKNLGEQFF.

This clonotype was seen many times. This beta chain is an off-target read within a library intended for alpha chains, so its frequency means little. This chain connects TRBV7-2 to TRBJ2-5; D gene unclear. Trimming removed 1 base at V and 2 bases at J, with 8 bases between. There are 14 residues in the CDR3. Germline assignment: CDR1 SGHTA and CDR2 FQGNSA. DNA for the CDR3: TGTGCCAGCAGCTTAGATCTCAGACAAGAGACCCAGTACTTC. It yields the protein CASSLDLRQETQYF.

In this sample, this clonotype turned up many times. Since the library was made to target alpha chains, this beta chain is a stray read and its abundance is not meaningful. CDR3 sequence reads: CASQWDGDYSNQPQHF. The CDR3 DNA reads TGTGCCAGTCAATGGGACGGAGATTATAGCAATCAGCCCCAGCATTTT. The chain couples TRBV28 to TRBJ1-5; a possible D gene is TRBD1 (5 bases). Germline V CDR1 and CDR2: MDHEN, SYDVKM. With 9 bases removed from V and 0 bases from J, the gap between germline ends came to 18 bases. There are 16 residues in the CDR3.

This clonotype is categorized as medium-sized. A library prepared for alpha chains yielded this beta chain as an off-target read; its size is of little meaning. The chain uses TRBV29-1 and TRBJ1-1; D is perhaps TRBD1 (5 bases). The CDR3 is made up of 12 amino acids. The germline gives CDR1 SQVTM, CDR2 ANQGSEA. Trimming pared 6 bases from V and 7 bases from J, leaving 15 bases between. In DNA, the CDR3 is TGCAGCGTCGGTGGGGCAGGGAATGAAGCTTTCTTT. Translating gives CSVGGAGNEAFF.

By frequency in the sample, this clonotype is medium-sized. This beta chain represents an off-target read in a library built for alpha chains; its size is of limited meaning. V gene TRBV5-1 combines with J gene TRBJ2-6, with D hard to call. The germline gives CDR1 SGHRS, CDR2 YFSETQ. The CDR3 extends over 16 amino acids. Trimming removed 4 bases from V and 0 bases from J, with 11 bases in between. The CDR3 coding sequence is TGCGCCAGCAGCCGGGTCGTCAGCTCTGGGGCCAACGTCCTGACTTTC. As protein: CASSRVVSSGANVLTF.

This clonotype was counted ten times or more. This beta chain lies outside the target of a library built for alpha chains; its clone size means little. This sequence joins TRBV7-8 and TRBJ2-5; D might be TRBD1 (5 bases). Germline lookup yields CDR1 SGHVS and CDR2 FQNEAQ. V was shortened by 5 bases and J by 5 bases, with 6 bases between the two germline ends. The CDR3 is 11 amino acids. In DNA form, the CDR3 reads TGTGCCAGCAGCCCAGGGGAGACCCAGTACTTC. Its protein is CASSPGETQYF.